This entry lists 19 T cell receptor beta chains sequenced from one sample in a study of cytomegalovirus exposure and HLA in healthy donors. The PCR contained 60 Vbeta and 13 Jbeta primers. TCRdb keeps only in-frame clones here, not all; method: immunoSEQ multiplex PCR. The sample has some 130,000 clones, about two thirds seen once. Sequencing input: PBMCs. Source of these receptors: a woman aged 55-69 years in good health and CMV-seropositive.

The genes are TRBV6-6 and TRBJ2-7, with TRBD2 matching over 11 bases. V lost 2 bases to trimming and J lost 1 base; unmatched junction nucleotides: 1. Germline V gives CDR1 MNHNY, CDR2 SVGAGI (reference sequence). The CDR3 sequence is 15 residues long. The CDR3 coding sequence is TGTGCCAGCAGTTACAGACTAGCGGGGTCCTACGAGCAGTACTTC. It translates to CASSYRLAGSYEQYF.

The V gene is TRBV7-3, the J gene TRBJ2-1; D is unclear. V lost 2 bases to trimming and J lost 5 bases, with 10 bases between them. Per germline, CDR1 SGHTA and CDR2 FQGTGA. The CDR3 consists of 14 residues. The CDR3 spells CASSLVGGDNEQFF. CDR3 nucleotides: TGTGCCAGCAGCTTAGTTGGCGGCGACAATGAGCAGTTCTTC.

Comment on this clone: This sample also contains other DNA sequences that code for the same CDR3. This chain connects TRBV19 to TRBJ1-5, with D hard to call. The CDR3 totals 15 residues. The V gene lost 2 bases and the J gene lost 0 bases, with 8 bases spanning the gap. The germline V gene has CDR1 LNHDA and CDR2 SQIVND (reference sequence). The CDR3 nucleotides are TGTGCCAGTAGTATAACACAATATAGCAATCAGCCCCAGCATTTT. Its protein product is CASSITQYSNQPQHF.

This rearrangement joins TRBV9 to TRBJ1-1; perhaps TRBD1 as D (5 bases). The CDR3 has 12 residues. V was pared by 4 bases and J by 7 bases, with 11 bases between. Germline V gene data show CDR1 as SGDLS and CDR2 as YYNGEE. The CDR3 region has the DNA TGTGCCAGCAGCCCTGGGGGGGGTGAAGCTTTCTTT. Residues: CASSPGGGEAFF.

The V gene is TRBV18, the J gene TRBJ2-1; possible D gene TRBD2, 6 bases. In germline, CDR1 is KGHSH, CDR2 LQKENI. This CDR3 comprises 14 residues. V was pared by 0 bases and J by 5 bases, with 8 bases between. CDR3 loop: CASSPPAGNNEQFF. CDR3 sequence (DNA): TGTGCCAGCTCACCACCGGCGGGGAACAATGAGCAGTTCTTC.

This clone was observed a few times. The J gene is TRBJ1-5, the V gene TRBV6-1; the match to TRBD1 covers 8 bases. This CDR3 is 14 amino acids long. V lost 5 bases and J lost 5; bases outside the gene matches: 5. Germline CDR1 reads MNHNS; CDR2 reads SASEGT. CDR3 DNA: TGTGCCAGCAGTCTAGGACAGGGAGATCAGCCCCAGCATTTT. Its translation: CASSLGQGDQPQHF.

The rearrangement links TRBV2 to TRBJ2-5, with no clear D. The J call may be mistaken, given a closer DNA end match to TRBJ2-7. The CDR3 length is 12 residues. Germline CDR1 reads SNHLY; CDR2 reads FYNNEI. CDR3 loop: CASRLATYEQYF. CDR3 DNA sequence: TGTGCCAGCAGATTAGCCACCTACGAGCAGTACTTC.

In its sample, this clone was seen a few times. The gene calls are TRBV6-5 and TRBJ1-1; D may be TRBD1 (6 bases). V lost 9 bases, J lost 7 bases, and 15 bases lay in between. CDR1 and CDR2 from the germline V gene are MNHEY and SVGAGI. The CDR3 runs to 12 residues. In DNA form, the CDR3 reads TGTGCCAGTTACAGGGCTCATGGTGAAGCTTTCTTT. Its translation is CASYRAHGEAFF.

J is TRBJ2-7 and V is TRBV5-1; D perhaps matches TRBD2 (5 bases). The CDR3 totals 13 residues. The V and J ends lost 4 bases and 7 bases respectively, with 15 bases between them. The germline gives CDR1 SGHRS, CDR2 YFSETQ. The CDR3 DNA sequence: TGCGCCAGCAGCCCCTCCGGGGAACTGGAGCAGTACTTC. Translating gives CASSPSGELEQYF.

V and J are TRBV7-8 and TRBJ1-5; 9 positions match TRBD1. V was pared by 5 bases and J by 5 bases, with 10 bases of the junction left unmatched. This CDR3 is built from 16 residues. CDR1 is SGHVS and CDR2 is FQNEAQ in the germline V gene. The CDR3 DNA reads as TGTGCCAGCAGCCCCCGGGACAGGGTTAGGGATCAGCCCCAGCATTTT. It is translated as CASSPRDRVRDQPQHF.

The chain links TRBV19 to TRBJ2-2; 7 bases line up with TRBD1. Germline V CDR1 and CDR2: LNHDA, SQIVND (reference sequence). V was clipped by 5 bases and J by 2 bases; unmatched bases: 5. The CDR3 runs to 15 residues. CDR3 residues: CASSPGTANTGELFF. The CDR3 DNA sequence: TGTGCCAGTAGTCCGGGGACAGCAAACACCGGGGAGCTGTTTTTT.

The chain recombines TRBV9 with TRBJ2-3; 7 positions match TRBD2. CDR1 is SGDLS, CDR2 YYNGEE, per germline. Trimming cost V 0 bases and J 6 bases; bases outside gene matches: 10. The CDR3 loop spans 16 amino acids. CDR3 in amino acids: CASSVGDYSFGDTQYF. The CDR3, as DNA: TGTGCCAGCAGCGTAGGGGACTACTCCTTCGGGGATACGCAGTATTTT. Supplemented by reference TRBV9 and TRBJ2-3, the full variable domain reads DSGVTQTPKHLITATGQRVTLRCSPRSGDLSVYWYQQSLDQGLQFLIQYYNGEERAKGNILERFSAQQFPDLHSELNLSSLELGDSALYFCASSVGDYSFGDTQYFGPGTRLTVL.

The DNA for the CDR3 is TGTGCCAGCAGCCCTGGTGGGAGTTTAACCGGGGAGCTGTTTTTT. Its translation: CASSPGGSLTGELFF. The gene calls are TRBV7-9 and TRBJ2-2, with D tentatively TRBD2 (5 bases). V shed 5 bases and J shed 5 bases, with 15 bases lying between them. From germline, CDR1 is SEHNR and CDR2 FQNEAQ (reference sequence). The CDR3 sequence is 15 residues long.

The genes are TRBV2 and TRBJ2-3; TRBD2 aligns across 12 bases. CDR3 length equals 14 residues. The V segment lost 10 bases and the J segment 4 bases; nucleotides outside the gene matches: 6. In germline, CDR1 is SNHLY, CDR2 FYNNEI. The CDR3 protein is CATLAGGPADTQYF. The CDR3 DNA reads TGTGCCACCCTAGCGGGGGGGCCTGCAGATACGCAGTATTTT. The full variable domain, its missing parts supplied by reference TRBV2 and TRBJ2-3, is EPEVTQTPSHQVTQMGQEVILRCVPISNHLYFYWYRQILGQKVEFLVSFYNNEISEKSEIFDDQFSVERPDGSNFTLKIRSTKLEDSAMYFCATLAGGPADTQYFGPGTRLTVL.

The gene calls are TRBV2 and TRBJ2-2; D gene uncertain. V dropped 10 bases and J dropped 0 bases, with 15 bases sitting between them. Germline loops: CDR1 SNHLY, CDR2 FYNNEI. This CDR3 is built from 15 residues. The CDR3 is CANSAGFANTGELFF. The CDR3 DNA reads as TGTGCCAACAGCGCAGGCTTCGCGAACACCGGGGAGCTGTTTTTT.

V is TRBV11-3 and J is TRBJ2-7, with 8 bases identical to TRBD1. The CDR3 contains 14 residues. In germline, CDR1 is SGHNT, CDR2 YENEEA. Unmatched junction bases numbered 6, after V lost 5 bases and J lost 3 bases. Here the CDR3 DNA reads TGTGCCAGCAGCCCTGGACAGGGTCACTACGAGCAGTACTTC. This encodes CASSPGQGHYEQYF.

This clone was seen just once. The chain employs TRBV5-1 and TRBJ2-1, with TRBD1 matching over 9 bases. The CDR3 has 15 amino acids. The V and J ends lost 1 base and 7 bases, in that order; junction bases with no gene match: 6. The germline V gene encodes CDR1 SGHRS and CDR2 YFSETQ. CDR3 region: CASSLQRTGANEQFF. CDR3 nucleotide sequence: TGCGCCAGCAGCTTGCAGCGGACAGGGGCGAATGAGCAGTTCTTC. Complete variable domain (other parts from reference TRBV5-1 and TRBJ2-1): KAGVTQTPRYLIKTRGQQVTLSCSPISGHRSVSWYQQTPGQGLQFLFEYFSETQRNKGNFPGRFSGRQFSNSRSEMNVSTLELGDSALYLCASSLQRTGANEQFFGPGTRLTVL.

V usage is TRBV7-8 and J usage is TRBJ2-7, with D maybe TRBD2 (6 bases). The CDR3 length is 14 residues. Germline V gene sequence: CDR1 SGHVS, CDR2 FQNEAQ. V was clipped by 6 bases and J by 9 bases, with 21 bases between them. CDR3 region: CASSSLRPGTAQYF. The CDR3 nucleotides are TGTGCCAGCAGTTCACTACGGCCCGGGACTGCGCAGTACTTC.

The chain uses TRBV9 and TRBJ2-1; no clear D. Trimming cost V 0 bases and J 5 bases, with 12 bases left between them. The CDR3 has 15 amino acids. Germline V gene sequence: CDR1 SGDLS, CDR2 YYNGEE. As DNA, the CDR3 is TGTGCCAGCAGCGTAGCTCGCCAGTTTAACAATGAGCAGTTCTTC. Translated: CASSVARQFNNEQFF.